The 8 T cell receptor beta chains listed next were all sequenced from one sample in a study of OX40 agonist ivuxolimab in advanced cancers. The repertoire was sequenced with immunoSEQ multiplex PCR; TCRdb's copy has only in-frame clones and lacks some. The table shows about 68,000 clones, with roughly nine tenths occurring only once. The sample in question was CD4+ or CD8+ T cells sorted from blood, obtained in a trial of the OX40 agonist ivuxolimab. These receptors were taken from an adult with an advanced solid tumor such as melanoma, head and neck, liver or kidney cancer.

The chain has TRBV4-1 and TRBJ2-3; TRBD2 matches at 14 bases. Germline V gene data show CDR1 as MGHRA and CDR2 as YSYEKL. CDR3 length: 18 amino acids. J lost 3 bases, V lost 0 bases, and 5 bases had no gene match. The CDR3 DNA reads TGCGCCAGCAGCCAAGATTGGGGACTAGCGGGAGTTACAGATACGCAGTATTTT. Protein: CASSQDWGLAGVTDTQYF.

This sequence joins TRBV2 and TRBJ2-3; 10 bases agree with TRBD1. Germline V CDR1 and CDR2: SNHLY, FYNNEI. The CDR3 is made up of 15 amino acids. After removal of 0 bases from V and 5 bases from J, the junction contained 2 bases not matched to a gene. The CDR3 DNA is TGTGCCAGCAGTGAAGCGGACAGGGGGGGAGATACGCAGTATTTT. This gives the protein CASSEADRGGDTQYF.

The chain couples TRBV28 to TRBJ1-5; D remains ambiguous. The germline gives CDR1 MDHEN, CDR2 SYDVKM. This CDR3 has 15 amino acids. The V end lost 1 base, the J end lost 3 bases, and 10 bases lay between the germline ends. The CDR3 DNA reads TGTGCCAGCAGTTTATTTCGTAGGGACAATCAGCCCCAGCATTTT. Translation gives CASSLFRRDNQPQHF. The variable domain in full, completed from reference TRBV28 and TRBJ1-5, reads DVKVTQSSRYLVKRTGEKVFLECVQDMDHENMFWYRQDPGLGLRLIYFSYDVKMKEKGDIPEGYSVSREKKERFSLILESASTNQTSMYLCASSLFRRDNQPQHFGDGTRLSIL.

This chain links TRBV2 with TRBJ1-1; D unresolved. Trimming removed 7 bases from V and 4 bases from J, with 13 bases in between. The CDR3 has 13 amino acids. The V gene's germline CDR1 is SNHLY and CDR2 FYNNEI. Here the CDR3 DNA reads TGTGCCAGCACTTTGACGTTGGGCACTGAAGCTTTCTTT. Protein: CASTLTLGTEAFF.

The V and J genes are TRBV7-8 and TRBJ2-3, with D perhaps assigned TRBD1 or TRBD2 (5 bases each). V was pared by 0 bases and J by 5 bases, with 12 bases between. The length of the CDR3 is 15 residues. CDR1 and CDR2 (germline): SGHVS, FQNEAQ. The CDR3: CASSLAWGSGDTQYF. CDR3 bases: TGTGCCAGCAGCTTAGCCTGGGGGTCAGGAGATACGCAGTATTTT.

The rearrangement uses TRBV27 and TRBJ1-2; 7 nucleotides align to TRBD1. This CDR3 contains 13 residues. Germline CDR1 MNHEY, CDR2 SMNVEV (reference sequence). V lost 6 bases, J lost 8 bases, and 9 bases stayed unmatched. The DNA for the CDR3 is TGTGCCAGCAGGAGAACAGGGGTTGGCGGCTACACCTTC. Its translation is CASRRTGVGGYTF.

The chain carries TRBV20-1 and TRBJ1-1; D unresolved. The V gene lost 6 bases and the J gene lost 1 base, with 6 bases spanning the gap. Looked up from germline, CDR1 is DFQATT and CDR2 is SNEGSKA (reference sequence). CDR3 length: 11 residues. CDR3 in amino acids: CSAGKNTEAFF. Written as DNA, the CDR3 is TGCAGTGCGGGGAAGAACACTGAAGCTTTCTTT.

The chain uses TRBV5-4 and TRBJ1-1, with D tentatively TRBD1 (6 bases). CDR1 and CDR2 (germline): SGHNT, YYREEE (reference sequence). The CDR3 covers 15 residues. Deletions cut 5 bases from V and 1 base from J, with 15 bases between. The CDR3 bases are TGTGCCAGCAGGAAAGGGGGGGAACCGAACACTGAAGCTTTCTTT. The encoded protein is CASRKGGEPNTEAFF.